The clone carrying this T cell receptor beta chain has only a few counts. In the same sample, other DNA sequences code for this CDR3. This sample stems from a study of control samples from healthy donors and cancer patients. The table came from immunoSEQ multiplex PCR; TCRdb's copy has only in-frame clones and leaves some out. The data hold 95,000 to 100,000 clones, with more than 75% observed a single time. Per the germline V gene, CDR1 is KGHSH and CDR2 is LQKENI. V lost 0 bases, J lost 0 bases, and 1 base lay in between. The CDR3 runs 13 residues. The receptor's source is a man between 60 and 75 years old in good health. Material: blood. The V gene is TRBV18, the J gene TRBJ2-3; D gene ambiguous. This CDR3 is CASSPPSTDTQYF. CDR3 DNA sequence: TGTGCCAGCTCACCACCGAGCACAGATACGCAGTATTTT.